This is a list of T cell receptor beta chains from one sample in a study of human T cells and chemical hapten exposure. TCRdb ran MiXCR on the RACE reads and lists one entry per CDR3 protein. There are nearly 85,000 distinct CDR3 sequences in the sample; around a tenth occur only once, and about 1.6% lies in the top ten. The material was whole blood, obtained in connection with sensitization to the hapten diphenylcyclopropenone (DPC). Receptors were obtained from a man aged 18 to 30 with alopecia areata. Some clones in this sample may be carry-over from other donors' samples. The CDR3 runs from the conserved cysteine through the conserved F or W. The D gene is left open where the match is weak. For some rows the clone size is stated as once, few or many, or as a class when expanded; others skip it.

j_call clone_size v_call d_call cdr3_aa cdr3_nt
TRBJ1-5 few TRBV29-1 NA CSVAGRGNQPQHF TGCAGCGTCGCGGGACGCGGCAATCAGCCCCAGCATTTT
TRBJ2-1 NA TRBV10-2 NA CASGAGSAPYNGQFF TGCGCCAGCGGGGCGGGGAGTGCCCCCTACAATGGGCAGTTCTTC
TRBJ1-3 few TRBV10-3 TRBD1 CAINGGQGQNSGNTIYF TGTGCCATCAATGGGGGACAGGGCCAAAACTCTGGAAACACCATATATTTT
TRBJ1-1 many TRBV20-1 NA CSARDSGGGALRAEAFF TGCAGTGCTAGAGATTCAGGAGGGGGGGCATTGAGGGCTGAAGCTTTCTTT
TRBJ1-4 many TRBV12-3/TRBV12-4 TRBD1 CATRTGGREKLFF TGTGCCACCAGGACAGGGGGTCGTGAAAAACTGTTTTTT
TRBJ1-1 many TRBV18 NA CASSPQENTEAFF TGTGCCAGCTCACCACAGGAGAACACTGAAGCTTTCTTT
TRBJ2-5 NA TRBV7-9 NA CASSPTTGTETQYF TGTGCCAGCAGCCCAACCACAGGGACCGAGACCCAGTACTTC
TRBJ2-5 NA TRBV28 NA CASSLGQGQETQYF TGTGCCAGCAGTTTGGGGCAGGGTCAAGAGACCCAGTACTTC
TRBJ1-2 few TRBV7-6 NA CASSLADGGVYGYTF TGTGCCAGCAGCTTAGCGGACGGCGGGGTCTATGGCTACACCTTC
TRBJ1-2 many TRBV20-1 NA CSARPITNYGYTF TGCAGTGCTAGACCTATTACTAACTATGGCTACACCTTC
TRBJ1-1 NA TRBV20-1 NA CSARGGVSNTEAFF TGCAGTGCTAGAGGCGGAGTATCGAACACTGAAGCTTTCTTT
TRBJ1-4 few TRBV9 NA CASSVSPQRNEKLFF TGTGCCAGCAGCGTAAGTCCACAGAGGAATGAAAAACTGTTTTTT